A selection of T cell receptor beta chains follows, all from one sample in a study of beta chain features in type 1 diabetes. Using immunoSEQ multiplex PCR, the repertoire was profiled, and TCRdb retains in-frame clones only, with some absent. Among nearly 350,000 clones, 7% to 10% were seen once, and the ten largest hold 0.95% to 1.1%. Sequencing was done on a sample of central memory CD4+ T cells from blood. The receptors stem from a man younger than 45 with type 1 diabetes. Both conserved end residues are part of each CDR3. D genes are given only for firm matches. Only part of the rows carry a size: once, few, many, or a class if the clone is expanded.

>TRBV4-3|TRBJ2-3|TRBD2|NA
TGCGCCAGCAGCCGGACTAGCGGTAGCACAGATACGCAGTATTTT
CASSRTSGSTDTQYF
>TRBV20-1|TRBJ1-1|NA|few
TGCAGTGCTGAAAATCGGGGTGAAGCTTTCTTT
CSAENRGEAFF
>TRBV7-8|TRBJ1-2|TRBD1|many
TGTGCCAGCAGCTTCGGACAGGCCCTTCATGGCTACACCTTC
CASSFGQALHGYTF
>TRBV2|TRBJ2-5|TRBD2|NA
TGTGCCAGCAAGACTACTAGCGTTGAGACCCAGTACTTC
CASKTTSVETQYF
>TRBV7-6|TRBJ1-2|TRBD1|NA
TGTGCCAGCAGCTTGGGACAGGGCTATGGCTACACCTTC
CASSLGQGYGYTF
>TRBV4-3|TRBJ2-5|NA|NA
TGCGCCAGCAGCCCAGGGCGGACAGAGACCCAGTACTTC
CASSPGRTETQYF
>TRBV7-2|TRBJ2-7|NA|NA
TGTGCCAGCAGCTTAGTCGCCGGCCAGACGTTCTACGAGCAGTACTTC
CASSLVAGQTFYEQYF
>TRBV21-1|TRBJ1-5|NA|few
TGTGCCAGCAGCAAAATGGGGCAGGGGGCTCGGTGTCAGCCCCAGCATTTT
CASSKMGQGARCQPQHF
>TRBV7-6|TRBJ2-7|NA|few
TGTGCCAGCAGCTTAGTATACGAGCAGTACTTC
CASSLVYEQYF
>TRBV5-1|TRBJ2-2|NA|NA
TGCGCCAGCAGCTTGGGGAACACCGGGGAGCTGTTTTTT
CASSLGNTGELFF
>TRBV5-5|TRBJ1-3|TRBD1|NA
TGTGCCAGCAGCCTAGGACAGGATGGAAACACCATATATTTT
CASSLGQDGNTIYF
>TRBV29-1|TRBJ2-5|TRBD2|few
TGCAGCGCCAGGGGACTAGCCGGTATGGAGACCCAGTACTTC
CSARGLAGMETQYF
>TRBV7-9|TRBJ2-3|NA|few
TGTGCCAGCAGCCCCGACGGGGGCACAGATACGCAGTATTTT
CASSPDGGTDTQYF
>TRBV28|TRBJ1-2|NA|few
TGTGCCAGCAGTTCCACACAGGGAAACTATGGCTACACCTTC
CASSSTQGNYGYTF
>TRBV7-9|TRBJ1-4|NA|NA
TGTGCCAGCAGCTCATCTAGGACGGGGAAGGGTGAAAAACTGTTTTTT
CASSSSRTGKGEKLFF
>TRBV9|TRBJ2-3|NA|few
TGTGCCAGCAGCGCAGGACACAGCACAGATACGCAGTATTTT
CASSAGHSTDTQYF